A selection of T cell receptor beta chains follows, all from one sample in a study of multiple sclerosis patients with progressive multifocal leukoencephalopathy. Profiling relied on immunoSEQ multiplex PCR, and the TCRdb table lists in-frame clones only, not all of them. The table records roughly 28,000 clones, 85% to 90% of them present only once. Material for sequencing was PBMCs. The source of these receptors is a human donor with multiple sclerosis. Both conserved end residues are part of each CDR3.

>TRBJ1-5|TRBV2
CASRNAQNQPQHF
>TRBJ1-4|TRBV6-1
CASILGVREKLFF
>TRBJ1-3|TRBV5-6
CASSSSTGTGDVYF
>TRBJ1-1|TRBV5-4
CASSPGTAEEAFF
>TRBJ1-6|TRBV4-2
CASSHPEGGYNSPLHF
>TRBJ2-6|TRBV7-9
CASSLAGSGANVLTF
>TRBJ2-7|TRBV5-6
CASSFTPTTYEQYF
>TRBJ1-1|TRBV30
CAWSYPGPRGGTEAFF
>TRBJ2-7|TRBV5-4
CATSYRDGTYEQYF
>TRBJ1-1|TRBV7-2
CASSLALGGREAFF
>TRBJ2-5|TRBV5-5
CASTSEETQYF
>TRBJ2-3|TRBV7-6
CASSLAGIADTQYF
>TRBJ2-3|TRBV11-3
CASSLSEPTDTQYF
>TRBJ2-7|TRBV7-2
CASSLGSSPYEQYF
>TRBJ1-1|TRBV7-2
CASSQRSRGDTEAFF
>TRBJ2-5|TRBV28
CASSFSRGRTQETQYF
>TRBJ1-2|TRBV5-1
CASSLEQENYGYTF
>TRBJ1-2|TRBV13
CASSRGGYTF
>TRBJ2-7|TRBV6-6
CASSRSLNYEQYF
>TRBJ2-3|TRBV28
CASSSGQLGADTQYF
>TRBJ1-6|TRBV19
CASSIGGPLHF
>TRBJ1-5|TRBV27
CASSLRTGGQPQHF
>TRBJ2-1|TRBV4-3
CASSQERGGSYNEQFF
>TRBJ1-5|TRBV28
CASSTQGNQPQHF
>TRBJ1-1|TRBV18
CASSGTGLMNTEAFF
>TRBJ2-2|TRBV7-8
CASSWGPARGTGELFF
>TRBJ1-2|TRBV6-1
CASSEAFAGLDGYTF
>TRBJ2-7|TRBV19
CASSIPGQLTYEQYF
>TRBJ1-3|TRBV12-1
CASSICWTAPSHSGNTIYF
>TRBJ2-3|TRBV7-9
CASRSVTDTQYF
>TRBJ2-1|TRBV15
CATITGVDHHEQFF
>TRBJ1-1|TRBV7-9
CASSDRGRDMNTEAFF
>TRBJ2-1|TRBV6-4
CASSLRLAGHNEQFF
>TRBJ2-7|TRBV7-9
CASSPSSGGGEQYF
>TRBJ2-7|TRBV20-1
CSARDLGEQYF
>TRBJ1-1|TRBV19
CATDLGGGTEAFF
>TRBJ2-7|TRBV6-1
CASSVWDGSYEQYF
>TRBJ2-3|TRBV6-4
CASSDSGSGGDTQYF
>TRBJ2-5|TRBV6-5
CASSHTRVEETQYF
>TRBJ1-4|TRBV10-2
CASSESGRTNEKLFF
>TRBJ1-2|TRBV2
CASSEQSYGYTF
>TRBJ2-1|TRBV7-7
CASSPGGYNEQFF
>TRBJ2-3|TRBV7-2
CASSSTLSTDTQYF
>TRBJ1-2|TRBV28
CASSPRGVGGYTF
>TRBJ2-1|TRBV10-3
CAISGQLSSYNEQFF
>TRBJ1-1|TRBV6-6
CASSSNAGTGAFF
>TRBJ2-1|TRBV27
CASRGGVNNEQFF
>TRBJ1-1|TRBV5-1
CASSSLTGRNTEAFF
>TRBJ1-6|TRBV10-3
CAISERGRDNSPLHF
>TRBJ2-3|TRBV7-3
CASSFNSLKGTDTQYF
>TRBJ1-2|TRBV19
CASSLEGQGAYGGYTF
>TRBJ2-3|TRBV19
CASSDRRPAGTDTQYF
>TRBJ2-3|TRBV19
CASSIPSGGANTQYF
>TRBJ1-4|TRBV15
CATSRRAELQGPNEKLFF
>TRBJ1-2|TRBV4-3
CASSQDFGTSNYGYTF
>TRBJ2-3|TRBV27
CASSSDSYTDTQYF
>TRBJ2-3|TRBV7-2
CASRRWGTSGSTDTQYF
>TRBJ2-3|TRBV4-3
CASSQALLAGGESQYF
>TRBJ1-2|TRBV2
CASSGSGGYTF
>TRBJ2-7|TRBV7-6
CASSLLIRDTYEQYF